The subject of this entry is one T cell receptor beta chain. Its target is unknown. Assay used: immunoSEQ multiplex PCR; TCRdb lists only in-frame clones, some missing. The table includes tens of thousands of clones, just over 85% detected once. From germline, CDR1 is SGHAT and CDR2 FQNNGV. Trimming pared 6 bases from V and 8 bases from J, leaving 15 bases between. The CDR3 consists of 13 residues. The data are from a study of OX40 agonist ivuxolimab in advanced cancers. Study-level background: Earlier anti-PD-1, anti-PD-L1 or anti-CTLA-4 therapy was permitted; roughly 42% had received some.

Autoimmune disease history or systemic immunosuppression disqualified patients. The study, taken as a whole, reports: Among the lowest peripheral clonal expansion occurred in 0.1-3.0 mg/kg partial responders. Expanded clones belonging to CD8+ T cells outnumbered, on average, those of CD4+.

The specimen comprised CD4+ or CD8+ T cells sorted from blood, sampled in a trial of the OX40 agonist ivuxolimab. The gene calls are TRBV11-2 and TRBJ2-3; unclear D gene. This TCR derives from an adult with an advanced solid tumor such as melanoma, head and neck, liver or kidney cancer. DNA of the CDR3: TGTGCCAGCAGTCAAATCTCTGCAGGTACGCAGTATTTT. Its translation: CASSQISAGTQYF. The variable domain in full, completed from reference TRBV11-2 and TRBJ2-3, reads EAGVAQSPRYKIIEKRQSVAFWCNPISGHATLYWYQQILGQGPKLLIQFQNNGVVDDSQLPKDRFSAERLKGVDSTLKIQPAKLEDSAVYLCASSQISAGTQYFGPGTRLTVL.